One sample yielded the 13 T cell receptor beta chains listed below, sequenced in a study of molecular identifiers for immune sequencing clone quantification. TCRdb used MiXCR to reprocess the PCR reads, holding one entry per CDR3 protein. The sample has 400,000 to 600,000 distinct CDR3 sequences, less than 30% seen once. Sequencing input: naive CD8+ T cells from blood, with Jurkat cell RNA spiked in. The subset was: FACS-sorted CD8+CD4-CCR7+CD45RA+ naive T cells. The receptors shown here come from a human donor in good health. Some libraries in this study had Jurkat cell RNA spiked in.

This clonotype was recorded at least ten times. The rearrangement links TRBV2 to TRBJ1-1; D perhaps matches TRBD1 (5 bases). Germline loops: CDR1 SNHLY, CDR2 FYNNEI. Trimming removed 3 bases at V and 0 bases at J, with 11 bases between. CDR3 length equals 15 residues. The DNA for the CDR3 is TGTGCCAGCAGTGATCCGACAGAAATGAACACTGAAGCTTTCTTT. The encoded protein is CASSDPTEMNTEAFF. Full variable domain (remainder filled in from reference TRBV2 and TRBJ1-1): EPEVTQTPSHQVTQMGQEVILRCVPISNHLYFYWYRQILGQKVEFLVSFYNNEISEKSEIFDDQFSVERPDGSNFTLKIRSTKLEDSAMYFCASSDPTEMNTEAFFGQGTRLTVV.

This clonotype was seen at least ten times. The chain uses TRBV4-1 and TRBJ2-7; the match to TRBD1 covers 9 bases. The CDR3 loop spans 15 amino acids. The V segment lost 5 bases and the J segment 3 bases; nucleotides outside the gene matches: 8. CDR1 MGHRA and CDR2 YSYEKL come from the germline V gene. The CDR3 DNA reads TGCGCCAGCAGCTTACCGGGGACAGGGCACTACGAGCAGTACTTC. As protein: CASSLPGTGHYEQYF.

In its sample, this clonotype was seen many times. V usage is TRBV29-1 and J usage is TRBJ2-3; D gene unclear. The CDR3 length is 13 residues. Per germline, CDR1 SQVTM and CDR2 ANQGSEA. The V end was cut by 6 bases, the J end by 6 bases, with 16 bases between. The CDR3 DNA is TGCAGCGTAAAAACTCGGCGCTCCGATACGCAGTATTTT. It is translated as CSVKTRRSDTQYF.

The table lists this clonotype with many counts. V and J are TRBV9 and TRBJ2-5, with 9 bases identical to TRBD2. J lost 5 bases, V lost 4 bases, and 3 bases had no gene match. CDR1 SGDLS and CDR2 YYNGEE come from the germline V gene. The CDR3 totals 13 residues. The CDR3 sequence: CASSSGLAETQYF. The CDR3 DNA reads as TGTGCCAGCAGCTCGGGACTAGCCGAGACCCAGTACTTC.

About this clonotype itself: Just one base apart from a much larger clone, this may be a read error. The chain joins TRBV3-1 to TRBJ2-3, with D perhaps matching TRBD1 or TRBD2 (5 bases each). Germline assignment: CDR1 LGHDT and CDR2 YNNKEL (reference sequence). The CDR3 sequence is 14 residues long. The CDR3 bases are TGTGCCAGCAGCCAAGAGGGGGATTCGGATACGCGGTATTTT. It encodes CASSQEGDSDTRYF.

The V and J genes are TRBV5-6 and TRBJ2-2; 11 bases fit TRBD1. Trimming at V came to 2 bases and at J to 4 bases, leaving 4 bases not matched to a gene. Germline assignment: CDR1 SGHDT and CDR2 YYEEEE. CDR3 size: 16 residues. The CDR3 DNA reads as TGTGCCAGCAGCTTCAGGGACAGGGGGATCACCGGGGAGCTGTTTTTT. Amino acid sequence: CASSFRDRGITGELFF.

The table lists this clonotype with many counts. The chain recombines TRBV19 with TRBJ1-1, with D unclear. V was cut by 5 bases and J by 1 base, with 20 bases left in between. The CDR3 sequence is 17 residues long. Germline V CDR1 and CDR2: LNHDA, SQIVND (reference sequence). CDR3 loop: CASSPQSGSWGNTEAFF. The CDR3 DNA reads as TGTGCCAGTAGTCCCCAAAGTGGGTCGTGGGGGAACACTGAAGCTTTCTTT.

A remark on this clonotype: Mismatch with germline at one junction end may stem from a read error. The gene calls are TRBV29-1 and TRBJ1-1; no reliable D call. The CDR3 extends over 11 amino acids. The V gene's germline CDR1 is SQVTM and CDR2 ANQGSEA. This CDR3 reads CSDESNTEAFF. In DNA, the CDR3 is TGCAGCGATGAAAGTAACACTGAAGCTTTCTTT.

CDR3 region: CASSQEGTGWGYGYTF. CDR3 nucleotide sequence: TGCGCCAGCAGCCAAGAGGGTACAGGGTGGGGGTATGGCTACACCTTC. This sequence joins TRBV4-1 and TRBJ1-2; perhaps TRBD1 as D (6 bases). Germline loops: CDR1 MGHRA, CDR2 YSYEKL. Deletions cut 0 bases from V and 5 bases from J, with 16 bases between. The CDR3 loop spans 16 amino acids.

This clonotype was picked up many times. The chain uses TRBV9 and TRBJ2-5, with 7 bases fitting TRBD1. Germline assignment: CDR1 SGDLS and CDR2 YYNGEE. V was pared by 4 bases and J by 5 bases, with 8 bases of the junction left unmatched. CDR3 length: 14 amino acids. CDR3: CASSPRQGSETQYF. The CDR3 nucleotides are TGTGCCAGCAGCCCACGACAGGGTTCCGAGACCCAGTACTTC. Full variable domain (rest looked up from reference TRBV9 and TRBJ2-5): DSGVTQTPKHLITATGQRVTLRCSPRSGDLSVYWYQQSLDQGLQFLIQYYNGEERAKGNILERFSAQQFPDLHSELNLSSLELGDSALYFCASSPRQGSETQYFGPGTRLLVL.

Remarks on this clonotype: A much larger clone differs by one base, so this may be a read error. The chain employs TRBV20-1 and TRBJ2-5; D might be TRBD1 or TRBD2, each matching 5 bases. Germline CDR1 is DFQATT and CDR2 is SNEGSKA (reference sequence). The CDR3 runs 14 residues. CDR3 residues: CSAGDRDPQEPQYF. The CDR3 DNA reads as TGCAGTGCTGGGGACCGAGACCCCCAAGAGCCCCAGTACTTC.

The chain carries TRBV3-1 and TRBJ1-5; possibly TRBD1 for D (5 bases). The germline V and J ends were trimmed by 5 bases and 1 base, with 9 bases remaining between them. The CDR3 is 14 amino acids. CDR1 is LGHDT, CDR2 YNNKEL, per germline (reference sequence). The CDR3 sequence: CASSVQGSNQPQHF. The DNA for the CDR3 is TGTGCCAGCAGCGTTCAGGGAAGCAATCAGCCCCAGCATTTT. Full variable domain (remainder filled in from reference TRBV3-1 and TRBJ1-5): DTAVSQTPKYLVTQMGNDKSIKCEQNLGHDTMYWYKQDSKKFLKIMFSYNNKELIINETVPNRFSPKSPDKAHLNLHINSLELGDSAVYFCASSVQGSNQPQHFGDGTRLSIL.

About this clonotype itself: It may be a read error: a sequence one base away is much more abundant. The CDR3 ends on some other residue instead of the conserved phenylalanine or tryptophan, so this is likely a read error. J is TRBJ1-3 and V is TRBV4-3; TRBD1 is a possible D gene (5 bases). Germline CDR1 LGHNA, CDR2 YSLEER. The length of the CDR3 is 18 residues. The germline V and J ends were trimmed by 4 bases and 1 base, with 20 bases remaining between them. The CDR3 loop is CASSRPRGADFSGNTIYL. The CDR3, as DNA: TGCGCCAGCAGCCGACCGAGGGGCGCAGATTTTTCTGGAAACACCATATATCTT.